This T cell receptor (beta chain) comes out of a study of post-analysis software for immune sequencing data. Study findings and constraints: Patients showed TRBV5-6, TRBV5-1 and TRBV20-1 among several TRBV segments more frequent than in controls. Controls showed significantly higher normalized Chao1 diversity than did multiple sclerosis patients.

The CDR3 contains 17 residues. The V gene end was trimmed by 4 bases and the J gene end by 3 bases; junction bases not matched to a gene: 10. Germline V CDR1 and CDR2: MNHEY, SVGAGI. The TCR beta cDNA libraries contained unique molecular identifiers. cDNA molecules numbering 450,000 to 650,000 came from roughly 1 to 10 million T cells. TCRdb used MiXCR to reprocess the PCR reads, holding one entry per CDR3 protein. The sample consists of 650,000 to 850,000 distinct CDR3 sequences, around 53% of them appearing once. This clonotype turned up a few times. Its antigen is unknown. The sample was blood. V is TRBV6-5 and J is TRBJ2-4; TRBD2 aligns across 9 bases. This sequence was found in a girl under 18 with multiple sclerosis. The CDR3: CASSSFSGGLVKNIQYF. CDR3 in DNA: TGTGCCAGCAGTTCGTTTAGCGGGGGCTTGGTCAAAAACATTCAGTACTTC.